A selection of T cell receptor beta chains follows, all from one sample in a study of Graves' ophthalmopathy and Graves' hyperthyroidism. A single record per CDR3 protein comes from TCRdb applying MiXCR to the multiplex PCR reads. The data show some 520,000 distinct CDR3 sequences, around 14% seen once. The sequencing sample was made of blood. These receptors all come from a woman in her thirties with Graves' ophthalmopathy. Each CDR3 is given with its conserved first and last residue. The D gene is left open where the match is weak. Part of the rows lack a size; the others show once, few, many or a class for expanded clones.

>TRBD2|TRBJ2-5|TRBV24-1|many
TGTGCCACCAGTCGGACTAGCGGGCTCCCCCAAGAGACCCAGTACTTC
CATSRTSGLPQETQYF
>-|TRBJ1-2|TRBV7-9|many
TGTGCCAGCAGCAATGACAAAAAGGGCTACACCTTC
CASSNDKKGYTF
>-|TRBJ2-2|TRBV12-3/TRBV12-4|-
TGTGCCAGCAGCCAACAGGGCGGGGAGCTGGTTTTT
CASSQQGGELVF
>-|TRBJ2-2|TRBV30|few
TGTGCCTGGAGTGATCTCAACGCGAACACCGGGGAGCTGTTTTTT
CAWSDLNANTGELFF
>-|TRBJ2-7|TRBV14|many
TGTGCCAGCAGCCAAGGACTGGGGCTCGAGCAGTACTTC
CASSQGLGLEQYF
>TRBD1|TRBJ1-5|TRBV12-3/TRBV12-4|many
TGTGCCAGCAGTTTAAGGCTAATTGATTTGGGGACAGGGTGGTTGGTAGTTCAGCCCCAGCATTTT
CASSLRLIDLGTGWLVVQPQHF
>TRBD2|TRBJ2-5|TRBV12-3/TRBV12-4|-
TGTGCCAGCAGTCGACTAGCGGGGGGATATGAGACCCAGTACTTC
CASSRLAGGYETQYF
>-|TRBJ1-1|TRBV20-1|-
TGCAGTGCTAGAGGAAGAACGGGACGGATAGAAGCTTTCTTT
CSARGRTGRIEAFF
>TRBD1|TRBJ2-2|TRBV12-3/TRBV12-4|many
TGTGCCAGCAGCCATGGACAGGGCGGGGAGCTGTTTTTT
CASSHGQGGELFF
>-|TRBJ1-2|TRBV12-3/TRBV12-4|many
TGTGCCAGCAGTTGGGCCGGGGAGGCGGGCTACACCTTC
CASSWAGEAGYTF
>-|TRBJ2-2|TRBV12-5|few
TGTGCTAGTGGTTTGGCCGGGACGGGGCGGCTTGACACCGGGGAGCTGTTTTTT
CASGLAGTGRLDTGELFF
>-|TRBJ2-7|TRBV20-1|many
TGCAGTGCTAGAGCCCCAAGCGGCTACGAGCAGTACTTC
CSARAPSGYEQYF
>-|TRBJ2-6|TRBV19|many
TGTGCCAGTAGTCGCACACGGGCGGGTGGGGCCAACGTCCTGACTTTC
CASSRTRAGGANVLTF
>-|TRBJ2-5|TRBV11-2|many
TGTGCCAGCAGCAACGGACACCAAGAGACCCAGTACTTC
CASSNGHQETQYF
>TRBD1|TRBJ2-5|TRBV7-3|-
TGTGCCAGCAGCCCATCGTTCCCCGGACAGGGGAAGGAGACCCAGTACTTC
CASSPSFPGQGKETQYF
>-|TRBJ1-1|TRBV3-1|few
TGTGCCAGCAGCCAAGAGGGTACGTGGCGGGGTTCGGCTTTCTTT
CASSQEGTWRGSAFF
>TRBD1|TRBJ2-7|TRBV6-5|many
TGTGCCAGCAGTTACTACAGGGGGTACGAGCAGTACTTC
CASSYYRGYEQYF
>-|TRBJ2-7|TRBV27|many
TGTGCCAGCAGTTTTAGGGCTAAAGGGTACGAGCAGTACTTC
CASSFRAKGYEQYF
>-|TRBJ1-1|TRBV7-9|many
TGTGCCAGCAGCTTTTTACAGCAGAACACTGAAGCTTTCTTT
CASSFLQQNTEAFF
>TRBD2|TRBJ2-5|TRBV27|many
TGTGCCAGCACCCCTAGCGGAGAGGGGACCCAGTACTTC
CASTPSGEGTQYF